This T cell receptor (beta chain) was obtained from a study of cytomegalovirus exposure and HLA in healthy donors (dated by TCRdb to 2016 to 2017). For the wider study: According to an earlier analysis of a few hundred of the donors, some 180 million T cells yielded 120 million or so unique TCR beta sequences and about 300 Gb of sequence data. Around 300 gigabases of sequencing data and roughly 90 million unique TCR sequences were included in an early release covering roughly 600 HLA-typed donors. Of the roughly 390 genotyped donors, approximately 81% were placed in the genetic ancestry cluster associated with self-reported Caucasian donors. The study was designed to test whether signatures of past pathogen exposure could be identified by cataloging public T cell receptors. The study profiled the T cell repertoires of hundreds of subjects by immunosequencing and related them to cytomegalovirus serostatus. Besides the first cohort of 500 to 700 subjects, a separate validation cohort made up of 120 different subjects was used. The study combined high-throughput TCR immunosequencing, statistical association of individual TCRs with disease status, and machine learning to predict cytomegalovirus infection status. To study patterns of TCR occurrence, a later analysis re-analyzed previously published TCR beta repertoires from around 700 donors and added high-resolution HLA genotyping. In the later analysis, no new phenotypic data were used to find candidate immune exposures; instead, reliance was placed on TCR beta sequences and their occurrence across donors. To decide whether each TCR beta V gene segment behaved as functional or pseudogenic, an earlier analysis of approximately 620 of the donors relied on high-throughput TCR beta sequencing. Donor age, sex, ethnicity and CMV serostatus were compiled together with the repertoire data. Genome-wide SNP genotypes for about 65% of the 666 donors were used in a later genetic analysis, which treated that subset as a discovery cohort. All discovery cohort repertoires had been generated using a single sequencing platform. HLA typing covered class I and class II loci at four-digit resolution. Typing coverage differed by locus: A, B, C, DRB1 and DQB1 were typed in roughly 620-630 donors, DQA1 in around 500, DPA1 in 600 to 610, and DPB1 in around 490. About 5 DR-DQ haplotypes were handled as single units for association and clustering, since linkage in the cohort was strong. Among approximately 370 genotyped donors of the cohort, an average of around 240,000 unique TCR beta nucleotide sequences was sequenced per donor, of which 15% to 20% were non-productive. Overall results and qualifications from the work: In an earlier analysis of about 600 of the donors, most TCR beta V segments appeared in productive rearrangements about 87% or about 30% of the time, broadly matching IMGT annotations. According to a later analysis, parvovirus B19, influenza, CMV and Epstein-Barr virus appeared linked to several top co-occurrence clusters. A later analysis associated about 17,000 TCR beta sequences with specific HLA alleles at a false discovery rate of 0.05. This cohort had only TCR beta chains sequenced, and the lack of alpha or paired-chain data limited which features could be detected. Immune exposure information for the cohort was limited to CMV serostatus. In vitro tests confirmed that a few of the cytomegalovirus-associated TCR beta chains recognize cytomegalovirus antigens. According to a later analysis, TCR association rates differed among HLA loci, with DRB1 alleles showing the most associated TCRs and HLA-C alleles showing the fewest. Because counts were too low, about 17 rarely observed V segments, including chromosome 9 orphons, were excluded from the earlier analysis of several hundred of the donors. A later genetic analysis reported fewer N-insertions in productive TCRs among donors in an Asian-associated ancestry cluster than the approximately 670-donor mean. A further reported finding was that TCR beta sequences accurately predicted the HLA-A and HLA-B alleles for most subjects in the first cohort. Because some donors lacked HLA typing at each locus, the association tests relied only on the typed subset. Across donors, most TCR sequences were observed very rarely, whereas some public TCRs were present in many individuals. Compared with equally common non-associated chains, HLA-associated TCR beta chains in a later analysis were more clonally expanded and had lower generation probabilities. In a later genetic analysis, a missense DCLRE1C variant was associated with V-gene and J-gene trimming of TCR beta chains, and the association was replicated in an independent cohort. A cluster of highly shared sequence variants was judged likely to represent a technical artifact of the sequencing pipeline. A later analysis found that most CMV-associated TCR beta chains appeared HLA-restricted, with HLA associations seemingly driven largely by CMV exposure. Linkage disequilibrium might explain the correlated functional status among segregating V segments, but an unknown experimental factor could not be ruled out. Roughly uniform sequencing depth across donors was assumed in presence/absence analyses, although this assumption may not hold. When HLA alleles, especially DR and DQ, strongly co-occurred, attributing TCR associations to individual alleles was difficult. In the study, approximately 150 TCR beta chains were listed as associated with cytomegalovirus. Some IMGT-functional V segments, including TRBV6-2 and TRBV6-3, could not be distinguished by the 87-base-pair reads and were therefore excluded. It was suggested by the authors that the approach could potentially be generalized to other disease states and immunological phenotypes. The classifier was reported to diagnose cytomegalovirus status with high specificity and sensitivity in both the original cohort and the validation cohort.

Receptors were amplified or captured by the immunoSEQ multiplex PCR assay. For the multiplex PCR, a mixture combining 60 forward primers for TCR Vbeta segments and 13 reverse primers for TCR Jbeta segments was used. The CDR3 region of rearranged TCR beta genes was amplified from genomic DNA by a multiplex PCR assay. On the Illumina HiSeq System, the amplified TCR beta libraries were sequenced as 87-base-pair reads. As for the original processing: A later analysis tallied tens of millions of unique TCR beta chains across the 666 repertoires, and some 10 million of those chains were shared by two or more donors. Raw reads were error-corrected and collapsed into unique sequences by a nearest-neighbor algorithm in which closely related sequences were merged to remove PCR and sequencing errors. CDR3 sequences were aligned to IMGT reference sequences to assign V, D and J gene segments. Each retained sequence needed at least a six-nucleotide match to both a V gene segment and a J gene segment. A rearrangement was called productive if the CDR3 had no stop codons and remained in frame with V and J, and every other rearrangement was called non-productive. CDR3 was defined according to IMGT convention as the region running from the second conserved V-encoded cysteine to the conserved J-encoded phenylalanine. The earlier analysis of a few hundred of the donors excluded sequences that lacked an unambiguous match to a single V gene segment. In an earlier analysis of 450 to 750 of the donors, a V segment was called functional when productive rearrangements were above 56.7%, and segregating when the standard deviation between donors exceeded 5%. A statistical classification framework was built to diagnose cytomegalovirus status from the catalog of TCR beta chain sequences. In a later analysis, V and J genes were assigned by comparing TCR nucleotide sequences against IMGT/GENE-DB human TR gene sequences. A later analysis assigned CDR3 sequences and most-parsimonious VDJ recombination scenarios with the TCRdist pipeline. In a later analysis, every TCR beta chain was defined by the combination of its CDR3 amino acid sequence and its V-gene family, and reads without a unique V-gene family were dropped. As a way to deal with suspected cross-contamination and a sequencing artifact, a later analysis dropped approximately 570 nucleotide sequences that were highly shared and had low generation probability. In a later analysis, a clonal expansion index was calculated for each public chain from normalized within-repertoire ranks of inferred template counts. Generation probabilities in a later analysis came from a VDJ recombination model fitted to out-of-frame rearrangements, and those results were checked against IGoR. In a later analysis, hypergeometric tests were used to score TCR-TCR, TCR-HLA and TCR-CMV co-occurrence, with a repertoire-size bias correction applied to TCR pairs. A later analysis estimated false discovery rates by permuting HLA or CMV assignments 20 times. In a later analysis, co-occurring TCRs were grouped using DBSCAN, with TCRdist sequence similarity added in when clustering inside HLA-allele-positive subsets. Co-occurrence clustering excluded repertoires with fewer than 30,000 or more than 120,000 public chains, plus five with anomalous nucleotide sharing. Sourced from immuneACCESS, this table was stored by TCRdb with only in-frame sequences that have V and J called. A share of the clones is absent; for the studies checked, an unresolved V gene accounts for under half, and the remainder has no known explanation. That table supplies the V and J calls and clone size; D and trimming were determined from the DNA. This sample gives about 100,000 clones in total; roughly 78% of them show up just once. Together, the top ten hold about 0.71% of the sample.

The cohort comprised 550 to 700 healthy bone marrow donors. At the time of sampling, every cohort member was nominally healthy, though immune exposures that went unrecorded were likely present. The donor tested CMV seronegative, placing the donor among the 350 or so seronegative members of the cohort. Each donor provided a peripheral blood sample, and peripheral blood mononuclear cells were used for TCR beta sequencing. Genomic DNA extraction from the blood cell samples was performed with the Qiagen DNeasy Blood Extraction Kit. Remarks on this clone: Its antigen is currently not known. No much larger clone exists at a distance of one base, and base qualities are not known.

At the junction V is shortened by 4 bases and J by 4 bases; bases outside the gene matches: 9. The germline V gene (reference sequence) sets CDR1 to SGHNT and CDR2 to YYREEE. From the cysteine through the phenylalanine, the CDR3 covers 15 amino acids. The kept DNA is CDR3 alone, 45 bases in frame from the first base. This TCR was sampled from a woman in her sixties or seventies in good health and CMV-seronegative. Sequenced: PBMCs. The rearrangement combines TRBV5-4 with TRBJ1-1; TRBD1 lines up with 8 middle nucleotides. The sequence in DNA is TGTGCCAGCAGCCAAGACCAGGGGGCTAGCACTGAAGCTTTCTTT. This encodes CASSQDQGASTEAFF.